This is a list of T cell receptor beta chains from one sample in a study of blood T cell repertoires in COVID-19. Repertoires were generated with immunoSEQ multiplex PCR, while TCRdb's copy carries only in-frame clones and drops some. This sample has approximately 400,000 clones; approximately 90% occur once, and the top ten carry about 0.9%. The sample was PBMCs or T cells enriched from blood (not recorded which). All receptors come from a woman aged 40 to 50 who had been exposed to COVID-19. The CDR3 runs from the conserved cysteine through the conserved F or W.

V: TRBV9
J: TRBJ1-1
CDR3: CASSVANGGKAFF

V: TRBV7-9
J: TRBJ1-5
CDR3: CASSRTGVGNQPQHF

V: TRBV6-1
J: TRBJ1-1
CDR3: CASSERRRDAEAFF

V: TRBV27
J: TRBJ2-7
CDR3: CASHPGDLTYEQYF

V: TRBV10-1
J: TRBJ2-1
CDR3: CASSVGASGTGEQFF

V: TRBV3-1/TRBV3-2
J: TRBJ1-5
CDR3: CASSHGGNQPQHF

V: TRBV19
J: TRBJ1-5
CDR3: CASTSGTVNQPQHF

V: TRBV5-6
J: TRBJ1-2
CDR3: CASSSGQHYGYTF

V: TRBV7-3
J: TRBJ1-1
CDR3: CASTQTPGGTEAFF

V: TRBV6-5
J: TRBJ2-1
CDR3: CASKGDRGQNNEQFF

V: TRBV7-9
J: TRBJ1-2
CDR3: CASSLAIGVGVPVDGYTF

V: TRBV7-8
J: TRBJ1-5
CDR3: CASSSRQGQGTGNQPQHF

V: TRBV11-2
J: TRBJ2-7
CDR3: CASSYQPGQRYEQYF

V: TRBV24-1
J: TRBJ2-7
CDR3: CATSDLRLAVHYEQYF

V: TRBV3-1/TRBV3-2
J: TRBJ1-2
CDR3: CASSQSWTANYGYTF

V: TRBV19
J: TRBJ1-2
CDR3: CASSIEPGNNYGYTF

V: TRBV7-8
J: TRBJ2-7
CDR3: CASSLGTTSGITYEQYF

V: TRBV27
J: TRBJ1-3
CDR3: CASSLTGRGNTIYF

V: TRBV25-1
J: TRBJ1-2
CDR3: CASSESPGGYTF

V: TRBV9
J: TRBJ2-2
CDR3: CASSPQSGRAYTGELFF

V: TRBV21-1
J: TRBJ1-2
CDR3: CASSKVGQGWANYGYTF

V: TRBV5-1
J: TRBJ1-2
CDR3: CASSLGQGKGGYTF

V: TRBV19
J: TRBJ1-4
CDR3: CASSIVGTGVGGKLFF

V: TRBV7-2
J: TRBJ1-3
CDR3: CASSRGNSGNTIYF

V: TRBV7-7
J: TRBJ2-2
CDR3: CASSLGAQGNAGELFF

V: TRBV5-8
J: TRBJ2-3
CDR3: CASSLVVGAGFTDTQYF

V: TRBV7-9
J: TRBJ1-2
CDR3: CASSFSGGDGYTF

V: TRBV5-1
J: TRBJ1-1
CDR3: CASSSLTGGTEAFF

V: TRBV18
J: TRBJ2-7
CDR3: CASSPGTGANEQYF